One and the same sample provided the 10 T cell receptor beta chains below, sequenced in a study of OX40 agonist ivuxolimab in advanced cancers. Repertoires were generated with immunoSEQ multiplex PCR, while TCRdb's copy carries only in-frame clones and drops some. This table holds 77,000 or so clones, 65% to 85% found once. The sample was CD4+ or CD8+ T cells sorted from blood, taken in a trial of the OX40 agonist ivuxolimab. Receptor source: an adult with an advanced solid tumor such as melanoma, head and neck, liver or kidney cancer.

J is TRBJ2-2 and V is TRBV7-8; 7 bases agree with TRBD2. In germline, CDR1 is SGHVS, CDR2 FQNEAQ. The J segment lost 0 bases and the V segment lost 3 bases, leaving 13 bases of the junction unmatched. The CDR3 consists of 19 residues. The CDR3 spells CASSFRRGRETPNTGELFF. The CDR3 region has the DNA TGTGCCAGCAGCTTCCGGCGCGGGCGGGAGACGCCGAACACCGGGGAGCTGTTTTTT.

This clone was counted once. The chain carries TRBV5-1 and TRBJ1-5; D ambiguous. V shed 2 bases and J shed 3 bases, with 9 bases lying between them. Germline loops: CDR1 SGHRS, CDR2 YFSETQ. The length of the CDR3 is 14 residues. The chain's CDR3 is CASSFGPTNQPQHF. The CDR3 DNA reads TGCGCCAGCAGCTTCGGTCCCACCAATCAGCCCCAGCATTTT.

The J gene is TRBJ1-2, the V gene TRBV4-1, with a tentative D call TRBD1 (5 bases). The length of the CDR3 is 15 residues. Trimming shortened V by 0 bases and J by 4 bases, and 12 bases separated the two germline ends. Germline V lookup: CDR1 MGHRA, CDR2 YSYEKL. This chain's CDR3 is CASSQEPDTRYGYTF. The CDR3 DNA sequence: TGCGCCAGCAGCCAAGAGCCGGACACCCGCTATGGCTACACCTTC.

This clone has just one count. CDR3 amino acids: CASSQKRGTQETQYF. Here the CDR3 DNA reads TGTGCCAGCAGCCAGAAGCGGGGGACGCAAGAGACCCAGTACTTC. The rearrangement joins TRBV4-2 to TRBJ2-5; 8 bases are shared with TRBD2. The CDR3 is made up of 15 amino acids. Germline CDR1 and CDR2: LGHNA and YNFKEQ. V shed 3 bases, J shed 2 bases, and the junction held 5 bases outside the gene matches.

The CDR3 nucleotides are TGCGCCAGCAGCTTGCAGGGGGAGGATGGCTACACCTTC. Translated, it gives CASSLQGEDGYTF. V and J are TRBV5-1 and TRBJ1-2, with 7 bases aligning to TRBD1. After removal of 1 base from V and 6 bases from J, the junction contained 3 bases not matched to a gene. The CDR3 length is 13 residues. Germline V lookup: CDR1 SGHRS, CDR2 YFSETQ. Looking up the rest from reference TRBV5-1 and TRBJ1-2 gives the full variable domain: KAGVTQTPRYLIKTRGQQVTLSCSPISGHRSVSWYQQTPGQGLQFLFEYFSETQRNKGNFPGRFSGRQFSNSRSEMNVSTLELGDSALYLCASSLQGEDGYTFGSGTRLTVV.

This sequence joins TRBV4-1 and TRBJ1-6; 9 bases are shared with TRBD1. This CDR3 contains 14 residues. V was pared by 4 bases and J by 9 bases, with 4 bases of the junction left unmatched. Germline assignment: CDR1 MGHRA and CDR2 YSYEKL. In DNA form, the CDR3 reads TGCGCCAGCAGCCCGGGACAGGGTGGTTCACCCCTCCACTTT. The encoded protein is CASSPGQGGSPLHF.

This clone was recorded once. The CDR3 DNA reads TGCGCCAGCAGCTACGGGGACAGGGACAATCAGCCCCAGCATTTT. Translation: CASSYGDRDNQPQHF. J is TRBJ1-5 and V is TRBV5-1, with 9 bases identical to TRBD1. Germline trimming cut 3 bases from V and 3 bases from J; bases unmatched to any gene: 4. Germline V gives CDR1 SGHRS, CDR2 YFSETQ. The CDR3 covers 15 residues.

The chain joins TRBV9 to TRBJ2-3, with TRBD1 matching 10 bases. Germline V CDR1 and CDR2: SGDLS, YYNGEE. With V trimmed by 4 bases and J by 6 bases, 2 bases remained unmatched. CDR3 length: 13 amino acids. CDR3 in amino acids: CASSMGQGDTQYF. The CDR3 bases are TGTGCCAGCAGCATGGGACAGGGGGATACGCAGTATTTT.

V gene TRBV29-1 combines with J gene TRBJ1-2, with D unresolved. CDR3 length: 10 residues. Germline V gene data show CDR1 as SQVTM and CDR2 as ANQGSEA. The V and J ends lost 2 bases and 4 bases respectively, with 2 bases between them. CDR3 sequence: CSVESYGYTF. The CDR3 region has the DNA TGCAGCGTTGAAAGCTATGGCTACACCTTC.

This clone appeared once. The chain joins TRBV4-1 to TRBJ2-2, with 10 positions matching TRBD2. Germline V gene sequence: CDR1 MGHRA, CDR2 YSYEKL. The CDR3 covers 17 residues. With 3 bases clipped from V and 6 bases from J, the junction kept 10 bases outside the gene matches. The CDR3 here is CASSQPSGSRRAGELFF. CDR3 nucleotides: TGCGCCAGCAGCCAGCCTAGCGGGAGTCGGAGGGCCGGGGAGCTGTTTTTT.